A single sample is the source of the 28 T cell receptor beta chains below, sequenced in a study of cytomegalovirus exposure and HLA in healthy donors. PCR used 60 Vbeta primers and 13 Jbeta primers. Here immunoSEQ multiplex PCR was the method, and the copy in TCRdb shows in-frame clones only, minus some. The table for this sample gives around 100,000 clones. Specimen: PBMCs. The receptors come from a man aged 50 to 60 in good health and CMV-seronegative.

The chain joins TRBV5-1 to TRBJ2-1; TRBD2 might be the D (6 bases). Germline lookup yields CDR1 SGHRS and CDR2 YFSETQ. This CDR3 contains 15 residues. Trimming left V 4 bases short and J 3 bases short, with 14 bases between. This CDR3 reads CASSRSGILYNEQFF. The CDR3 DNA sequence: TGCGCCAGCAGCCGTAGCGGAATCCTCTACAATGAGCAGTTCTTC.

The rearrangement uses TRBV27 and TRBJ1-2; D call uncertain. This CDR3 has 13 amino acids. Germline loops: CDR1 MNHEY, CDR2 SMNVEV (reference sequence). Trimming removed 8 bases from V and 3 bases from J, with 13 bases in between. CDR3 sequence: CASATLGDYGYTF. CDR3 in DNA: TGTGCCAGCGCCACACTGGGAGACTATGGCTACACCTTC.

This CDR3 reads CASSGVNQETQYF. In nucleotides, the CDR3 is TGTGCCAGCAGTGGCGTCAACCAAGAGACCCAGTACTTC. The chain uses TRBV6-1 and TRBJ2-5; D call uncertain. CDR3 length: 13 amino acids. Trimming pared 4 bases from V and 0 bases from J, leaving 6 bases between. Germline-derived CDR1 and CDR2 are MNHNS and SASEGT.

The CDR3 sequence is CASSEGQGLSPLHF. The CDR3 region has the DNA TGTGCCAGCAGTGAGGGACAGGGTCTCTCACCCCTCCACTTT. The rearrangement uses TRBV2 and TRBJ1-6; 9 bases match TRBD1. This CDR3 has 14 amino acids. With 3 bases clipped from V and 10 bases from J, the junction kept 4 bases outside the gene matches. Per germline, CDR1 SNHLY and CDR2 FYNNEI.

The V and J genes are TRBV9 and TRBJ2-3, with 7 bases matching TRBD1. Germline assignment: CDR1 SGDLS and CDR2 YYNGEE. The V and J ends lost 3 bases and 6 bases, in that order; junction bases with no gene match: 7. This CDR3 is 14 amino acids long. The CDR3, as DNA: TGTGCCAGCAGCGCCAGGGACAGCTCGGATACGCAGTATTTT. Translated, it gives CASSARDSSDTQYF.

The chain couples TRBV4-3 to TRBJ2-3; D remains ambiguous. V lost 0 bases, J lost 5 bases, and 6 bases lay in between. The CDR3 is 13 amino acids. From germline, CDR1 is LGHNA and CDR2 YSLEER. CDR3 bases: TGCGCCAGCAGCCAAGATCTCTTAGATACGCAGTATTTT. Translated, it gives CASSQDLLDTQYF.

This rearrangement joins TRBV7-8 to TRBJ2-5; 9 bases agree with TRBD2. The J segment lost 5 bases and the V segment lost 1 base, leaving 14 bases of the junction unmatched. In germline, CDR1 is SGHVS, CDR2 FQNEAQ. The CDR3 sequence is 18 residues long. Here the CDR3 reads CASSLVVGSGRMLETQYF. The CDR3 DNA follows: TGTGCCAGCAGCTTAGTAGTCGGTAGCGGGAGAATGTTGGAGACCCAGTACTTC.

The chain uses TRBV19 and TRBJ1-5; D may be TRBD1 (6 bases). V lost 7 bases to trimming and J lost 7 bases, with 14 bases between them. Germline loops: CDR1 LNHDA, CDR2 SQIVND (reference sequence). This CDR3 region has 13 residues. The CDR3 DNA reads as TGTGCCAGTAAAGGGGGGGGATGGCAGCCCCAGCATTTT. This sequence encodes CASKGGGWQPQHF. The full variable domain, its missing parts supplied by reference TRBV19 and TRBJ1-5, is DGGITQSPKYLFRKEGQNVTLSCEQNLNHDAMYWYRQDPGQGLRLIYYSQIVNDFQKGDIAEGYSVSREKKESFPLTVTSAQKNPTAFYLCASKGGGWQPQHFGDGTRLSIL.

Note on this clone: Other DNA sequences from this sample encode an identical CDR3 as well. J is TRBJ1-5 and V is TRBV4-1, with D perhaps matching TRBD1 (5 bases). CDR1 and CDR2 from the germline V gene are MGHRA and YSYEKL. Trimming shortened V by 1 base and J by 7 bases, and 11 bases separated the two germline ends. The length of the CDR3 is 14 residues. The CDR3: CASSQGRGGQPQHF. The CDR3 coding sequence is TGCGCCAGCAGCCAAGGGAGGGGAGGACAGCCCCAGCATTTT.

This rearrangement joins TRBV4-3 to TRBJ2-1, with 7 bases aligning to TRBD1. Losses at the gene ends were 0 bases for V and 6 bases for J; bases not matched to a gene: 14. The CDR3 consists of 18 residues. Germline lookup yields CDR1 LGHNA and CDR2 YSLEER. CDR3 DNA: TGCGCCAGCAGCCAAGATAGCGTCGGGAACAGGGGTTTCAATGAGCAGTTCTTC. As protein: CASSQDSVGNRGFNEQFF.

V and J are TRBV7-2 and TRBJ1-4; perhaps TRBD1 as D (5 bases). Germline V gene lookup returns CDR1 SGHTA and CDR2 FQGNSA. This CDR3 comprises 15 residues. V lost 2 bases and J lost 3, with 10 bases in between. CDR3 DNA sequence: TGTGCCAGCAGCTTACAGGGCGGCCCTAATGAAAAACTGTTTTTT. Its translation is CASSLQGGPNEKLFF.

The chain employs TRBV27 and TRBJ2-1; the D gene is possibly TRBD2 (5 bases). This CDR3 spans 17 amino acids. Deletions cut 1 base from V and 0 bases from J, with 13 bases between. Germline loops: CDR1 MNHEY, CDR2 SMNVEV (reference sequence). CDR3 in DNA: TGTGCCAGCAGTTTATACGGGGAGATGTCCTCCTACAATGAGCAGTTCTTC. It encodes CASSLYGEMSSYNEQFF.

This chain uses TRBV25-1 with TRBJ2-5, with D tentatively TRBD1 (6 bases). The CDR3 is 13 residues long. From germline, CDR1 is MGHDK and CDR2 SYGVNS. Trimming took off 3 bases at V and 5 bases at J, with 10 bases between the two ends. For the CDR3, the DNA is TGTGCCAGCAGTGATGGGGGCTGGGAGACCCAGTACTTC. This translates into CASSDGGWETQYF. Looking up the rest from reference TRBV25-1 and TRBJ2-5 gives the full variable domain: EADIYQTPRYLVIGTGKKITLECSQTMGHDKMYWYQQDPGMELHLIHYSYGVNSTEKGDLSSESTVSRIRTEHFPLTLESARPSHTSQYLCASSDGGWETQYFGPGTRLLVL.

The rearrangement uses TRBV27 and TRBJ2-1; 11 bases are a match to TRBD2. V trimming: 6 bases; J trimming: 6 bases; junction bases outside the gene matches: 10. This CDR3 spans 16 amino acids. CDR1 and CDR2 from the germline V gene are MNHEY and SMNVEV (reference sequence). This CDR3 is CASRRDVAGGVNEQFF. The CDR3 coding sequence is TGTGCCAGCAGAAGAGACGTAGCGGGAGGGGTCAATGAGCAGTTCTTC.

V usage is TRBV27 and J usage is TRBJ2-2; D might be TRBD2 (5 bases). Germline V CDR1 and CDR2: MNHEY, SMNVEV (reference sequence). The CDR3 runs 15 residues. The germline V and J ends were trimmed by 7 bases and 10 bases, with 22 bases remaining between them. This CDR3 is CASKGRAKSLVELFF. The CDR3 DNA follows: TGTGCCAGCAAAGGGCGGGCTAAGTCGCTGGTGGAGCTGTTTTTT.

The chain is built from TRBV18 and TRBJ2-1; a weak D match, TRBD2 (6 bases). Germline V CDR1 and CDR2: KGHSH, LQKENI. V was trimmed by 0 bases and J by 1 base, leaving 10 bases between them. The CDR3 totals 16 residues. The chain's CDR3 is CASSPPWGDSYNEQFF. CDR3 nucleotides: TGTGCCAGCTCACCACCTTGGGGGGATTCCTACAATGAGCAGTTCTTC.

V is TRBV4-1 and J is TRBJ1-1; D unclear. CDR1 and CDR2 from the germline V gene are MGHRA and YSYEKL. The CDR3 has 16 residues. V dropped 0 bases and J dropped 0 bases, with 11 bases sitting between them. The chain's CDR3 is CASSQELALMNTEAFF. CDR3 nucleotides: TGCGCCAGCAGCCAAGAACTCGCCCTAATGAACACTGAAGCTTTCTTT.

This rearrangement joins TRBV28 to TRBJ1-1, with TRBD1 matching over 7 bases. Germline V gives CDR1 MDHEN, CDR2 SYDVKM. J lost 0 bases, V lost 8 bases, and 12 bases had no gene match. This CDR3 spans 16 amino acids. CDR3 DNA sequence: TGTGCCAGCCTCGACGAGGGGGCCGGGATGAACACTGAAGCTTTCTTT. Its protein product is CASLDEGAGMNTEAFF.

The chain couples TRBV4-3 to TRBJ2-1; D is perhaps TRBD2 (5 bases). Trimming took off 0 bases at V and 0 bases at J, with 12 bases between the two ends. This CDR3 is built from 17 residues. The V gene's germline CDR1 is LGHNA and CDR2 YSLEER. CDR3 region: CASSQDGLAHSYNEQFF. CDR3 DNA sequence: TGCGCCAGCAGCCAAGACGGACTGGCCCACTCCTACAATGAGCAGTTCTTC.

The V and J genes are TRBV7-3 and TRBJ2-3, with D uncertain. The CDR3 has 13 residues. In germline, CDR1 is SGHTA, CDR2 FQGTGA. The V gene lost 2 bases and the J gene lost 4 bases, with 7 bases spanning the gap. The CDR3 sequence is CASSLYPADTQYF. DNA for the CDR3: TGTGCCAGCAGCTTATACCCAGCAGATACGCAGTATTTT.

This CDR3 reads CASSSSYRVGGNQPQHF. The CDR3 coding sequence is TGTGCCAGTAGTAGCTCGTACAGGGTAGGGGGCAATCAGCCCCAGCATTTT. The chain uses TRBV19 and TRBJ1-5; D might be TRBD1 (6 bases). Germline V gives CDR1 LNHDA, CDR2 SQIVND (reference sequence). The CDR3 is made up of 17 amino acids. V was trimmed by 4 bases and J by 2 bases, leaving 18 bases between them.

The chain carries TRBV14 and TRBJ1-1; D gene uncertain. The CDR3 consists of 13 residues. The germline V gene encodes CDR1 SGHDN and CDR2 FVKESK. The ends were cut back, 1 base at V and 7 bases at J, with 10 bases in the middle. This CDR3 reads CASSQGQRGEAFF. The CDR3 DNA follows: TGTGCCAGCAGCCAAGGGCAGCGCGGTGAAGCTTTCTTT.

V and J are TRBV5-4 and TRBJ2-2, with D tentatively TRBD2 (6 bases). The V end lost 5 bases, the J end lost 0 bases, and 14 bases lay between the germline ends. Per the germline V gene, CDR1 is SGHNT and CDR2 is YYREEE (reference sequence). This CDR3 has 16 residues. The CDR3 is CASSKEGRSNTGELFF. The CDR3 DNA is TGTGCCAGCAGTAAGGAGGGCAGATCGAACACCGGGGAGCTGTTTTTT.

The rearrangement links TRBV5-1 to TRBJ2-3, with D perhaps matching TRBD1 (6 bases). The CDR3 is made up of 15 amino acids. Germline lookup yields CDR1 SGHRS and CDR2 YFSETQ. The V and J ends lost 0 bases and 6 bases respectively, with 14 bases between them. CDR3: CASSLASQGRDTQYF. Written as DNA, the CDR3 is TGCGCCAGCAGCTTGGCCTCACAGGGAAGGGATACGCAGTATTTT.

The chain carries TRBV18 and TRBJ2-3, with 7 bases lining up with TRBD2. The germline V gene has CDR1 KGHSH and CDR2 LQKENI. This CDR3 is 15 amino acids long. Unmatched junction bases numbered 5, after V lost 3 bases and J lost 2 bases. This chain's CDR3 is CASSPTGGFTDTQYF. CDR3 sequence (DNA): TGTGCCAGCTCACCGACGGGGGGATTCACAGATACGCAGTATTTT. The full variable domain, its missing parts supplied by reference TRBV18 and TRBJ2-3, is NAGVMQNPRHLVRRRGQEARLRCSPMKGHSHVYWYRQLPEEGLKFMVYLQKENIIDESGMPKERFSAEFPKEGPSILRIQQVVRGDSAAYFCASSPTGGFTDTQYFGPGTRLTVL.

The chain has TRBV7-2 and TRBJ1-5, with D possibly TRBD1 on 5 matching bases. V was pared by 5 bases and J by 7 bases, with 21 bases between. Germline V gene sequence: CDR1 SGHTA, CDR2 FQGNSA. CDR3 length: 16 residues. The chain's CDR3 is CASSASSGVGDQPQHF. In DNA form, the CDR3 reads TGTGCCAGCAGCGCCTCATCGGGAGTAGGGGACCAGCCCCAGCATTTT.

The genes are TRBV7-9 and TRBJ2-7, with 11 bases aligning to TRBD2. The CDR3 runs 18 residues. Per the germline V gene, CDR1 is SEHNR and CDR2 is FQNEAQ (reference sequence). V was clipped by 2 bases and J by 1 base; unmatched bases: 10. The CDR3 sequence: CASSLYSGGAEVSYEQYF. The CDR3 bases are TGTGCCAGCAGCTTATATAGCGGGGGGGCAGAAGTGTCCTACGAGCAGTACTTC.

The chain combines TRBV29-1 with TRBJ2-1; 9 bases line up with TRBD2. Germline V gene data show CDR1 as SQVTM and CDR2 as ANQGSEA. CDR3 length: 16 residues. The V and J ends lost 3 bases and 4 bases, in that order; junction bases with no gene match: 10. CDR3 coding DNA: TGCAGCGTTGAGCCCCGGCCTAGCGGGGAATACAATGAGCAGTTCTTC. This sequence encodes CSVEPRPSGEYNEQFF.